This is a list of T cell receptor beta chains from one sample in a study of CD8 T cells in ankylosing spondylitis. TCRdb itself ran the 5' RACE reads through MiXCR, one entry per CDR3 protein. In the table there are 250,000 or so distinct CDR3 sequences, about 24% of which are singletons. The sequenced sample consisted of blood, either unsorted or a sorted T cell fraction (not recorded which). All receptors come from a male donor with ankylosing spondylitis or in good health (not recorded which). The CDR3 runs from the conserved cysteine through the conserved F or W. The order of the fields is D gene, J gene, V gene, clone size, CDR3 length, CDR3 DNA, CDR3 protein. D genes are given only for firm matches. Some rows mark clone size as missing; the rest say once, few, many or name a class of expanded clone.

>TRBD1|TRBJ2-5|TRBV9|-|15
TGTGCCAGCAGCGTACTCCAGGGGGCATTTGAGACCCAGTACTTC
CASSVLQGAFETQYF
>TRBD2|TRBJ2-3|TRBV6-5|-|16
TGTGCCAGCAGTTACTTTGGCGGGGGGCCCACAGATACGCAGTATTTT
CASSYFGGGPTDTQYF
>-|TRBJ2-5|TRBV29-1|-|13
TGCAGCGTTGAAGGCAAGGTACCGGAGACCCAGTACTTC
CSVEGKVPETQYF
>-|TRBJ2-7|TRBV10-3|few|15
TGTGCCATCAGTGAGGGGGTGAACGTAGGATACGAGCAGTACTTC
CAISEGVNVGYEQYF
>-|TRBJ1-1|TRBV29-1|-|11
TGCAGCGTTGCGCTGAACACTGAAGCTTTCTTT
CSVALNTEAFF
>-|TRBJ2-5|TRBV15|-|15
TGTGCCACCAGCAGAGATTGGGGGACTGCAGAGACCCAGTACTTC
CATSRDWGTAETQYF
>-|TRBJ1-1|TRBV6-1|few|14
TGTGCCAGCCTCCTTAACGCGGGGGCGACTGAAGCTTTCTTT
CASLLNAGATEAFF
>TRBD1|TRBJ2-2|TRBV20-1|few|14
TGCAGTGCTAGATGGACAGGGGTGACCGGGGAGCTGTTTTTT
CSARWTGVTGELFF
>-|TRBJ1-6|TRBV3-1|many|18
TGTGCCAGCAGCCCGATCCTGTACTCAGGAAACGGTAATTCACCCCTCCACTTT
CASSPILYSGNGNSPLHF
>-|TRBJ1-5|TRBV12-3/TRBV12-4|few|14
TGTGCCAGCAGTTTCGGGGCGGACGGTGGGCACACGCATTTT
CASSFGADGGHTHF
>TRBD1|TRBJ2-1|TRBV12-3/TRBV12-4|-|15
TGTGCCAGCAGCCCGAACAGGGGGGTCTACAATGAGCAGTTCTTC
CASSPNRGVYNEQFF
>-|TRBJ2-5|TRBV18|-|13
TGTGCCAGCTCACCAGGGATACAAGAGACCCAGTACTTC
CASSPGIQETQYF
>-|TRBJ2-3|TRBV2|-|14
TGTGCCAGCAGTCAGAGGCAGCGCACAGATACGCAGTATTTT
CASSQRQRTDTQYF
>-|TRBJ1-2|TRBV11-2|many|16
TGTGCCAGCAGCTTATACCTCAGGGATAGATTCTATGGCTACACCTTC
CASSLYLRDRFYGYTF
>-|TRBJ2-5|TRBV29-1|few|12
TGCAGCGCCCTCTCATCAGGGGAGACCCAGTACTTC
CSALSSGETQYF
>TRBD1|TRBJ2-5|TRBV12-3/TRBV12-4|-|13
TGTGCCAGCAGGGGGGACAGGGGCGAGACCCAGTACTTC
CASRGDRGETQYF
>TRBD2|TRBJ2-2|TRBV12-3/TRBV12-4|-|14
TGTGCCAGCAGGCTAGCGGGGAACACCGGGGAGCTGTTTTTT
CASRLAGNTGELFF
>-|TRBJ2-3|TRBV29-1|many|15
TGCAGCGTGGAGTGGGGGGGGGCCGGCACAGATACGCAGTATTTT
CSVEWGGAGTDTQYF
>TRBD2|TRBJ2-3|TRBV20-1|-|14
TGCAGTGCTAGAGTGGGACTAGCCCCAGATACGCAGTATTTT
CSARVGLAPDTQYF
>-|TRBJ2-5|TRBV2|-|15
TGTGCCAGCAGCGCCGTGGGACGGACGGCTTTATCCCAGTACTTC
CASSAVGRTALSQYF
>-|TRBJ2-1|TRBV3-1|-|12
TGTGCCAGCAGCCCGTCCGGGGGTGAGCAGTTCTTC
CASSPSGGEQFF
>TRBD2|TRBJ2-5|TRBV20-1|-|18
TGCAGTGCTAGAGACCCTAGCGGGGGAAACATACTCCAAGAGACCCAGTACTTC
CSARDPSGGNILQETQYF
>TRBD1|TRBJ1-1|TRBV6-1|many|15
TGTGCCAGCGGGCGGGACAGCCTGGGCAGGACTGAAGCTTTCTTT
CASGRDSLGRTEAFF
>-|TRBJ2-1|TRBV2|-|14
TGTGCCAGCGCCCCTGGGCGTTGGGACAATGAGCAGTTCTTC
CASAPGRWDNEQFF
>-|TRBJ2-7|TRBV20-1|many|13
TGCAGTGCTAGAAGGGACTTCACCTACGAGCAGTACTTC
CSARRDFTYEQYF
>-|TRBJ2-7|TRBV12-3/TRBV12-4|many|15
TGTGCCAGCAGTTTTTTCGAAGGGGCGGTCCACGAGCAGTACTTC
CASSFFEGAVHEQYF
>TRBD2|TRBJ2-2|TRBV7-2|-|16
TGTGCCAGCAGCCCAAGACTAGCGCGGGTCACCGGGGAGCTGTTTTTT
CASSPRLARVTGELFF
>TRBD1|TRBJ2-1|TRBV10-2|many|16
TGCGCCAGCAGATCCAACAGGGGGCACCCCTACAATGAGCAGTTCTTC
CASRSNRGHPYNEQFF
>TRBD1|TRBJ2-5|TRBV20-1|few|15
TGCAGTGCTAGTATGACAGGGGGCCCTGGAGAGACCCAGTACTTC
CSASMTGGPGETQYF
>TRBD2|TRBJ2-5|TRBV15|-|16
TGTGCCACCAGCAGAGTTCTAGCGGGGGGCCAAGAGACCCAGTACTTC
CATSRVLAGGQETQYF
>TRBD1|TRBJ2-7|TRBV6-5|few|15
TGTGCCAGCAGTTACGCCCCGGGACAGGGTTACGAGCAGTACTTC
CASSYAPGQGYEQYF
>-|TRBJ2-3|TRBV27|few|15
TGTGCCAGCAGTTTCATCTTCCAAGGGACAGATACGCAGTATTTT
CASSFIFQGTDTQYF
>TRBD1|TRBJ1-4|TRBV12-3/TRBV12-4|few|15
TGTGCCAGCAGTCCCAGGGGGCGGGCTAATGAAAAACTGTTTTTT
CASSPRGRANEKLFF
>-|TRBJ1-2|TRBV6-5|once|14
TGTGCCAGCAGTTACGGCGGGACGAGCTATGGCTACACCTTC
CASSYGGTSYGYTF
>TRBD1|TRBJ1-2|TRBV10-3|many|15
TGTGCCATCAGTGAGTCAAGGGGGCTAAACTATGGCTACACCTTC
CAISESRGLNYGYTF
>-|TRBJ2-7|TRBV3-1|-|14
TGTGCCAGCAGCGGAACTCAGGGGGGCTACGAGCAGTACTTC
CASSGTQGGYEQYF
>-|TRBJ1-2|TRBV20-1|-|12
TGCAGTGCTCCGCCAGGGTCCTATGGCTACACCTTC
CSAPPGSYGYTF
>TRBD2|TRBJ2-3|TRBV20-1|many|15
TGCAGTGCTAGCATCGGGGGGGCTGGCACAGATACGCAGTATTTT
CSASIGGAGTDTQYF
>TRBD1|TRBJ1-6|TRBV20-1|many|14
TGCAGTGTGACGAGGGGGCCTTATAATTCACCCCTCCACTTT
CSVTRGPYNSPLHF